This record covers a single T cell receptor (beta chain). Trimming removed 6 bases from V and 5 bases from J; junction bases left unmatched: 9. The CDR3 has 14 residues. Germline V CDR1 and CDR2: SEHNR, FQNEAQ (reference sequence). MiXCR, run by TCRdb on the 5' RACE reads, gives a single entry per CDR3 protein. Of roughly 120,000 distinct CDR3 sequences in the sample, roughly 12% were seen once. This sample is drawn from a study of early T cells in non-severe SARS-CoV-2 infection. Across the study: Bulk RNA taken from unsorted whole blood was sequenced, leaving chains unpaired.

The chain employs TRBV7-9 and TRBJ2-7; 8 bases align to TRBD1. The receptor comes from an adult who was a healthcare worker with PCR-confirmed SARS-CoV-2 infection or an uninfected control (not recorded which). This sample comprised whole blood, obtained at baseline. The CDR3: CASSIGQGRDEQYF. The CDR3 DNA reads TGTGCCAGCAGTATCGGACAGGGACGGGACGAGCAGTACTTC.